These T cell receptor beta chains were read from a single sample in a study of blood T cell repertoires in COVID-19. Sequenced by immunoSEQ multiplex PCR; TCRdb stores in-frame clones only, minus some. This sample has around 200,000 clones, with roughly 90% found just once. Sequencing was carried out using PBMCs or T cells enriched from blood (not recorded which). All receptors derive from a woman younger than 45 who had been exposed to COVID-19. Each CDR3 is given without its conserved first and last residue. Fields, in order: V gene, J gene, CDR3 protein.

>TRBV5-1|TRBJ1-5
ASSPGTGGDQPQH
>TRBV5-5|TRBJ2-3
ASSLARQLRTDTQY
>TRBV5-4|TRBJ2-1
ASSLGAEQF
>TRBV4-1|TRBJ2-7
ASSQDPLSGTEYEQY
>TRBV9|TRBJ2-4
ASSVEGDSFSQRNIQY
>TRBV23-1|TRBJ2-7
ASSQSSQTYEQY
>TRBV14|TRBJ2-7
ASSHRKGGTVSYEQY
>TRBV12-3/TRBV12-4|TRBJ2-1
ASRTGVGNEQF
>TRBV11-3|TRBJ2-1
ASSGQGGNEQF
>TRBV7-8|TRBJ1-6
ASSSRPGTGNSPLH
>TRBV3-1/TRBV3-2|TRBJ2-5
ASSQVLSGGAEETQY
>TRBV6-5|TRBJ1-1
ASSYGRGTEAF
>TRBV3-1/TRBV3-2|TRBJ1-2
ASSQRTGNYGYT
>TRBV5-5|TRBJ1-1
ASSFERGGFPNTEAF
>TRBV25-1|TRBJ2-1
ASGLAGVYNEQF
>TRBV10-2|TRBJ2-7
ASNLAGGHYEQY
>TRBV11-3|TRBJ2-1
ASKGLSGGISEQF
>TRBV29-1|TRBJ1-3
SEDIRPGNTIY
>TRBV24-1|TRBJ2-3
ATSGDTDTQY
>TRBV6-5|TRBJ2-2
ASATGGNTGELF
>TRBV25-1|TRBJ1-2
ASSGVAGRGQSDYGYT
>TRBV2|TRBJ2-1
ASSEGTTTPRKQF
>TRBV27|TRBJ2-7
ASRRQGLMGSYEQY
>TRBV28|TRBJ1-5
ASSWQGEVQPQH
>TRBV9|TRBJ2-1
ASRGLAGDEQF
>TRBV19|TRBJ1-1
ASRLRDRVTEAF
>TRBV5-1|TRBJ1-4
ASSLGSGTEKLF
>TRBV7-6|TRBJ2-7
ASSLGGSGVPYEQY
>TRBV27|TRBJ2-2
ASSAYGTGATGELF
>TRBV19|TRBJ1-2
ATRRQGANYGYT